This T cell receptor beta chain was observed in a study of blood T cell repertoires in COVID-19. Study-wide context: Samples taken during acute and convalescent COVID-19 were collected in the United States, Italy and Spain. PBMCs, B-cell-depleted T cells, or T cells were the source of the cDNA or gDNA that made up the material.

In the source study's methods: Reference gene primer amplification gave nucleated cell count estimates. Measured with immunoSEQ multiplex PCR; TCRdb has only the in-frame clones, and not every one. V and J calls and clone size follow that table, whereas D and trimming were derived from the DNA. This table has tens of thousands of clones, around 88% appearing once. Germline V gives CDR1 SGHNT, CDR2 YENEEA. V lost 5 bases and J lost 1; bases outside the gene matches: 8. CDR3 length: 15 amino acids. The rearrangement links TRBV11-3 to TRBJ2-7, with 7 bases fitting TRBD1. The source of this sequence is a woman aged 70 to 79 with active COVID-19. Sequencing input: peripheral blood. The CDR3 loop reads CASSLYGQDSYEQYF. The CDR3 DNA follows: TGTGCCAGCAGCCTCTACGGACAGGATTCCTACGAGCAGTACTTC. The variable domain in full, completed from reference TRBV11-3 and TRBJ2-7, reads EAGVVQSPRYKIIEKKQPVAFWCNPISGHNTLYWYLQNLGQGPELLIRYENEEAVDDSQLPKDRFSAERLKGVDSTLKIQPAELGDSAVYLCASSLYGQDSYEQYFGPGTRLTVT.